The T cell receptor beta chain under discussion was sequenced for a study of T-cell reconstitution after alpha-beta-depleted transplantation in children. The library targeted TCRbeta and was prepared with unique molecular identifiers. A single record per CDR3 protein comes from TCRdb applying MiXCR to the PCR reads. The sample holds about 270,000 distinct CDR3 sequences, 9.9% seen once. The length of the CDR3 is 14 residues. The germline CDR1 and CDR2 sequences are DFQATT and SNEGSKA (reference sequence). J lost 8 bases, V lost 2 bases, and 8 bases had no gene match. The genes are TRBV20-1 and TRBJ2-2; 7 nucleotides match TRBD1. Material: PBMCs from the stem cell graft donor, obtained from the stem cell graft. The TCR was taken from a human donor who donated a stem cell graft to a child with SCID. The CDR3 is CSARNRGQVGELFF. The DNA for the CDR3 is TGCAGTGCTAGAAACAGGGGCCAGGTTGGGGAGCTGTTTTTT.